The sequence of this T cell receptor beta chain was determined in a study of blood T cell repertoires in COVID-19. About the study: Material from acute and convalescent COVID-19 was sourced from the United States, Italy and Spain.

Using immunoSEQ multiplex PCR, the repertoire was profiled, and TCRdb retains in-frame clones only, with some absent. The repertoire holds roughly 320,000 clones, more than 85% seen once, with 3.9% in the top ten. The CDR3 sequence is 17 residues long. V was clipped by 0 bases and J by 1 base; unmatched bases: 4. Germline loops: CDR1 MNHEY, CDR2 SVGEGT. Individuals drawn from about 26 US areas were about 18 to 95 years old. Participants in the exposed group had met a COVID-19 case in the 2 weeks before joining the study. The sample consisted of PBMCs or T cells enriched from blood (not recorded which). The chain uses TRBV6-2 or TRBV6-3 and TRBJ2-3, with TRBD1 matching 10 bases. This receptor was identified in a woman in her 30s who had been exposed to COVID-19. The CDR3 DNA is TGTGCCAGCAGTTACTCGCGACAGGGGGCCGGCACAGATACGCAGTATTTT. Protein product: CASSYSRQGAGTDTQYF.